The 17 T cell receptor beta chains presented below share a single source sample, sequenced in a study of T cell responses to AZD1222 COVID-19 vaccine. The table came from immunoSEQ multiplex PCR; TCRdb's copy has only in-frame clones and leaves some out. The sample comprises under 150,000 clones, about 88% of which are singletons, and around a sixth rests with the top ten. This sample comprised peripheral blood, obtained on day 0 of MenACWY control vaccination. These receptors originate from an adult in good health.

The count of this clone is one. The chain uses TRBV20-1 and TRBJ2-7; no clear D gene. This CDR3 is built from 14 residues. The V end was cut by 3 bases, the J end by 0 bases, with 12 bases between. CDR1 is DFQATT, CDR2 SNEGSKA, per germline (reference sequence). This CDR3 is CSASRVPSSYEQYF. The DNA for the CDR3 is TGCAGTGCTAGTAGGGTCCCGAGCTCCTACGAGCAGTACTTC.

This sequence joins TRBV24-1 and TRBJ2-5; D ambiguous. The CDR3 runs 14 residues. Germline assignment: CDR1 KGHDR and CDR2 SFDVKD. The V end was cut by 4 bases, the J end by 1 base, with 9 bases between. The CDR3 DNA is TGTGCCACCAGTGACAGGCGATCCCAAGAGACCCAGTACTTC. Translation gives CATSDRRSQETQYF.

This chain links TRBV5-1 with TRBJ2-7; 9 nucleotides align to TRBD1. The V gene's germline CDR1 is SGHRS and CDR2 YFSETQ. The trim removed 4 bases at V and 2 bases at J, leaving 7 bases unmatched. There are 15 residues in the CDR3. The CDR3 sequence is CASSPGQGAPYEQYF. DNA for the CDR3: TGCGCCAGCAGCCCGGGACAGGGTGCTCCCTACGAGCAGTACTTC. Complete variable domain (other parts from reference TRBV5-1 and TRBJ2-7): KAGVTQTPRYLIKTRGQQVTLSCSPISGHRSVSWYQQTPGQGLQFLFEYFSETQRNKGNFPGRFSGRQFSNSRSEMNVSTLELGDSALYLCASSPGQGAPYEQYFGPGTRLTVT.

V usage is TRBV6-5 and J usage is TRBJ1-1; 8 positions agree with TRBD1. Per germline, CDR1 MNHEY and CDR2 SVGAGI. Trimming at V came to 4 bases and at J to 1 base, leaving 5 bases not matched to a gene. This CDR3 has 15 amino acids. CDR3 loop: CASSLTGGSNTEAFF. CDR3 nucleotide sequence: TGTGCCAGCAGTTTAACAGGGGGATCGAACACTGAAGCTTTCTTT.

This clone was recorded only once. V and J are TRBV28 and TRBJ2-1, with a tentative D call TRBD2 (6 bases). Looked up from germline, CDR1 is MDHEN and CDR2 is SYDVKM. This CDR3 is built from 14 residues. Deletions cut 9 bases from V and 4 bases from J, with 16 bases between. The CDR3 nucleotides read TGTGCCAGTACCATTAGCGGCCCATACAATGAGCAGTTCTTC. As protein: CASTISGPYNEQFF.

The CDR3 nucleotides read TGCGCCAGCAGCTTGGTACTAGCGGATTCCAATGAGCAGTTCTTC. Translated: CASSLVLADSNEQFF. The chain combines TRBV5-1 with TRBJ2-1; 8 bases map to TRBD2. Germline V gene lookup returns CDR1 SGHRS and CDR2 YFSETQ. Trimming removed 0 bases from V and 6 bases from J; junction bases left unmatched: 5. This CDR3 has 15 residues.

The gene calls are TRBV28 and TRBJ1-4, with D hard to call. The CDR3 totals 14 residues. The germline V gene has CDR1 MDHEN and CDR2 SYDVKM. The V end lost 4 bases, the J end lost 5 bases, and 11 bases lay between the germline ends. The CDR3 nucleotides are TGTGCCAGCAGTTCGTGGTCAGAGAATGAAAAACTGTTTTTT. Translated, it gives CASSSWSENEKLFF.

The chain employs TRBV2 and TRBJ2-7, with 9 positions matching TRBD2. With 7 bases clipped from V and 7 bases from J, the junction kept 26 bases outside the gene matches. The length of the CDR3 is 19 residues. CDR1 is SNHLY and CDR2 is FYNNEI in the germline V gene. For the CDR3, the DNA is TGTGCCAGCACCTCCAGAGAGGGGTTAGCGGGAGAGTCCTTCCGGGAGCAGTACTTC. The encoded protein is CASTSREGLAGESFREQYF.

There are a few counts of this clone. The chain has TRBV9 and TRBJ2-5; no reliable D call. The V gene lost 4 bases and the J gene lost 4 bases, with 11 bases spanning the gap. The germline gives CDR1 SGDLS, CDR2 YYNGEE. This CDR3 is built from 13 residues. CDR3 protein: CASSLGISETQYF. In DNA form, the CDR3 reads TGTGCCAGCAGCCTGGGGATATCAGAGACCCAGTACTTC.

The J gene is TRBJ2-1, the V gene TRBV5-1, with 8 nucleotides matching TRBD2. Germline V gene lookup returns CDR1 SGHRS and CDR2 YFSETQ. Trimming took 0 bases from V and 7 from J; bases not matched to a gene: 6. The CDR3 is 15 residues long. CDR3 region: CASSLALAGRNEQFF. CDR3 DNA sequence: TGCGCCAGCAGCTTGGCGTTAGCGGGAAGGAATGAGCAGTTCTTC.

The chain recombines TRBV4-1 with TRBJ1-1; D call uncertain. This CDR3 has 18 residues. V lost 0 bases and J 4 bases, leaving 21 bases between the germline ends. Germline CDR1 MGHRA, CDR2 YSYEKL. The CDR3 nucleotides are TGCGCCAGCAGCCAAGACGGAGGGCTTACTCCGTTGGGCACTGAAGCTTTCTTT. It codes for CASSQDGGLTPLGTEAFF.

A single count supports this clone. The chain carries TRBV28 and TRBJ2-3; 14 nucleotides match TRBD2. The J segment lost 3 bases and the V segment lost 2 bases, leaving 7 bases of the junction unmatched. CDR1 and CDR2 from the germline V gene are MDHEN and SYDVKM. This CDR3 contains 18 residues. CDR3 bases: TGTGCCAGCAGTTTAGTCGGACTAGCGGGAGGAGGGACAGATACGCAGTATTTT. This encodes CASSLVGLAGGGTDTQYF. Full variable domain (missing parts from reference TRBV28 and TRBJ2-3): DVKVTQSSRYLVKRTGEKVFLECVQDMDHENMFWYRQDPGLGLRLIYFSYDVKMKEKGDIPEGYSVSREKKERFSLILESASTNQTSMYLCASSLVGLAGGGTDTQYFGPGTRLTVL.

The rearrangement joins TRBV18 to TRBJ1-2, with TRBD1 matching 9 bases. CDR1 and CDR2 from the germline V gene are KGHSH and LQKENI. This CDR3 region has 13 residues. V lost 3 bases to trimming and J lost 6 bases; unmatched junction nucleotides: 2. CDR3 residues: CASSPGQGDGYTF. In DNA, the CDR3 is TGTGCCAGCTCACCGGGACAGGGAGATGGCTACACCTTC.

The chain joins TRBV6-5 to TRBJ2-1; tentative D call: TRBD2 (5 bases). V was cut by 5 bases and J by 2 bases, with 7 bases left in between. The germline V gene encodes CDR1 MNHEY and CDR2 SVGAGI. The CDR3 is 13 amino acids. The CDR3 loop is CASSPGTYNEQFF. The CDR3 coding sequence is TGTGCCAGCAGTCCCGGGACCTACAATGAGCAGTTCTTC.

The CDR3 DNA follows: TGTGCCACCAGTGGGGCCGGCATCGCCTATGGCTACACCTTC. Translated, it gives CATSGAGIAYGYTF. The chain recombines TRBV24-1 with TRBJ1-2; D unclear. The V gene lost 5 bases and the J gene lost 4 bases, with 13 bases spanning the gap. Germline V CDR1 and CDR2: KGHDR, SFDVKD. The CDR3 consists of 14 residues.

For the CDR3, the DNA is TGTGCCAGCAGTTTAGGGTTCTTGGGTAATGAGCAGTTCTTC. Amino acids: CASSLGFLGNEQFF. This rearrangement joins TRBV27 to TRBJ2-1, with no clear D. V gave up 2 bases and J gave up 7 bases, with 12 bases separating them. The CDR3 has 14 amino acids. CDR1 is MNHEY, CDR2 SMNVEV, per germline (reference sequence).

This clone was counted once. The chain uses TRBV27 and TRBJ2-7; D may correspond to TRBD1 or TRBD2 (5 bases each). Trimming left V 5 bases short and J 2 bases short, with 16 bases between. This CDR3 spans 15 amino acids. Germline-derived CDR1 and CDR2 are MNHEY and SMNVEV (reference sequence). Written as DNA, the CDR3 is TGTGCCAGCAGTCTCTCTTGGGACGGGGCCTACGAGCAGTACTTC. It specifies CASSLSWDGAYEQYF.